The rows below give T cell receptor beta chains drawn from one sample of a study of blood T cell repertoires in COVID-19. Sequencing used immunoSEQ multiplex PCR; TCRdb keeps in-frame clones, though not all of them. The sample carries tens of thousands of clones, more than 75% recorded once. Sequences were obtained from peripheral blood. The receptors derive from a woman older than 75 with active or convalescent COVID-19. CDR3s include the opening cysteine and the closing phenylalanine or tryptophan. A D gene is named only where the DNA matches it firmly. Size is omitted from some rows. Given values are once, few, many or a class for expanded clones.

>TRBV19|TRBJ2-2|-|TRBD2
TGTGCCAGTAGTATCCCGGGACTAGCTCCGGCCGGGGAGCTGTTTTTT
CASSIPGLAPAGELFF
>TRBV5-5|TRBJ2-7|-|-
TGTGCCAGCAGCTTGTTATTGGAAGGGGCATCCTACGAGCAGTACTTC
CASSLLLEGASYEQYF
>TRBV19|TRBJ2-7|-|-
TGTGCCAGTAGTATCCTTACCATCGGGGGATCCTACGAGCAGTACTTC
CASSILTIGGSYEQYF
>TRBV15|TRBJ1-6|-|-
TGTGCCACCAGCGACAGCTCCTATAATTCACCCCTCCACTTT
CATSDSSYNSPLHF
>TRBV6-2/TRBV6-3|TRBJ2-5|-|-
TGTGCCAGCAGTTACTCGCTACAGGGTTGGGAGACCCAGTACTTC
CASSYSLQGWETQYF
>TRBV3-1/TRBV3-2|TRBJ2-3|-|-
TGTGCCAGCAGCCAAGCCTCGACTGTTAGCACAGATACGCAGTATTTT
CASSQASTVSTDTQYF
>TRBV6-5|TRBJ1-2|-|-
TGTGCCAGCCGAATCGACAGGACCTATGGCTACACCTTC
CASRIDRTYGYTF
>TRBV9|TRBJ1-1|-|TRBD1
TGTGCCAGCAGCGTAGGCACAGGGGGGAACACTGAAGCTTTCTTT
CASSVGTGGNTEAFF
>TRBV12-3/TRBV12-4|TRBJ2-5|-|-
TGTGCCAGCACCAGGGAAGGTACCCAGTACTTC
CASTREGTQYF
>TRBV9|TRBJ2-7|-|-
TGTGCCAGCAGCCAGGGACAAGGGGGCTACGAGCAGTACTTC
CASSQGQGGYEQYF
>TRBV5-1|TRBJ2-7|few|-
TGCGCCAGCAGCTTGCTTGCGGTGACCCCCTACGAGCAGTACTTC
CASSLLAVTPYEQYF
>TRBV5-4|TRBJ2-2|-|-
TGTGCCAGCAGCCCTACAGGGTTCGGGGAGCTGTTTTTT
CASSPTGFGELFF
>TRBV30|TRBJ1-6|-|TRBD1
TGTGCCTGGCGGGACAGGGAACGGTCACCCCTCCACTTT
CAWRDRERSPLHF
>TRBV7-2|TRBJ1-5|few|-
TGTGCCAGCAGCTTAAGGCCGGGGGTTGGTCAGCCCCAGCATTTT
CASSLRPGVGQPQHF
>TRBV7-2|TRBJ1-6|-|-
TGTGCCAGCAGCTTAGGTGAGGGCAGCTCACCCCTCCACTTT
CASSLGEGSSPLHF
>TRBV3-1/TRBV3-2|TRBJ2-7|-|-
TGTGCCAGCAGCCAGCTAGAACCCTACGAGCAGTACTTC
CASSQLEPYEQYF
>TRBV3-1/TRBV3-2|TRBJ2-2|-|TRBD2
TGTGCCAGCAGTGGACTAGCGGGGACCGGGGAGCTGTTTTTT
CASSGLAGTGELFF
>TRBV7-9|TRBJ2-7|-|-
TGTGCCAGCAGGCACAATCCCGGGATCGACGAGCAGTACTTC
CASRHNPGIDEQYF
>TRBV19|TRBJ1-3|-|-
TGTGCCAGTAGTCGCGTCTCTGGAAACACCATATATTTT
CASSRVSGNTIYF
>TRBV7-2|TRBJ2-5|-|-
TGTGCCAGCAGCTACGGAGGAGCCCAGTACTTC
CASSYGGAQYF